Listed below are T cell receptor beta chains from one sample, sequenced in a study of beta chain features in type 1 diabetes. This table comes from immunoSEQ multiplex PCR, and its TCRdb copy is limited to in-frame clones, with some not included. Of 600,000 or so clones in the sample, over 12% are singletons; the top ten hold less than 0.04%. Input material: naive CD4+ T cells from blood. These receptors originate from a man younger than 35 with type 1 diabetes. Each CDR3 is given with its conserved first and last residue. The order of the fields is D gene, J gene, V gene, CDR3 protein. The D gene is left open where the match is weak.

TRBD1	TRBJ2-1	TRBV5-6	CASSSTGGAAQFF
.	TRBJ2-7	TRBV4-2	CASSQEESASVTPEQYF
.	TRBJ2-6	TRBV2	CASSEAGTGANVLTF
.	TRBJ2-3	TRBV29-1	CSVSGDGRGDTQYF
.	TRBJ1-2	TRBV5-1	CASSLGSAGGGYTF
.	TRBJ2-4	TRBV5-1	CASSLESRGMAKNIQYF
TRBD2	TRBJ2-5	TRBV10-3	CAISEGSGRALGETQYF
.	TRBJ1-2	TRBV9	CASTPRGGYTF
.	TRBJ2-1	TRBV30	CACPPRVRGRHEQFF
TRBD1	TRBJ2-1	TRBV2	CASKRQGPYNEQFF
.	TRBJ2-5	TRBV6-5	CASSYPAGRETQYF
.	TRBJ2-5	TRBV4-3	CASSLRARDLNQETQYF
.	TRBJ2-7	TRBV9	CASSVAGSATYEQYF
.	TRBJ2-2	TRBV2	CASREDRAAGELFF
.	TRBJ2-1	TRBV4-1	CASSQGTAVQPAEQFF
.	TRBJ2-2	TRBV7-3	CASSPAGNTGELFF
.	TRBJ2-7	TRBV30	CAWSVSGIEQYF
TRBD2	TRBJ2-5	TRBV7-2	CASSPSGGVTQYF
TRBD1	TRBJ2-7	TRBV7-2	CASSPRTGESEQYF
TRBD1	TRBJ1-1	TRBV18	CASSLGQDTEAFF
TRBD2	TRBJ2-5	TRBV15	CATSRLASAGGETQYF
TRBD2	TRBJ2-5	TRBV6-6	CASSYSLGRGETQYF
.	TRBJ2-1	TRBV13	CASSFQGPPYNEQFF
TRBD2	TRBJ2-3	TRBV30	CAWRLGLAGADTQYF
.	TRBJ2-2	TRBV6-5	CASSPRRRELFF
.	TRBJ2-7	TRBV6-5	CASSYSISGAYEQYF
.	TRBJ1-1	TRBV5-1	CASSFTQGSSGTEAFF
TRBD1	TRBJ1-2	TRBV2	CASSEARQDRWGYTF
.	TRBJ1-1	TRBV9	CASSVESGRSTEAFF
.	TRBJ2-1	TRBV2	CASSTRTAYNEQFF
.	TRBJ2-5	TRBV10-3	CAISDGGRETQYF
.	TRBJ2-7	TRBV25-1	CASSELQGQYF
.	TRBJ1-1	TRBV21-1	CASNGRSTEAFF
.	TRBJ2-3	TRBV21-1	CASSRRSGKITDTQYF
.	TRBJ1-5	TRBV30	CACSRALNQPQHF
.	TRBJ2-1	TRBV5-1	CASSLSLATYNEQFF
.	TRBJ2-7	TRBV5-1	CASSRDSPYEQYF
.	TRBJ1-2	TRBV30	CACYPTRINYGYTF
.	TRBJ2-3	TRBV5-1	CASSLAKMVDTQYF
.	TRBJ1-5	TRBV10-3	CAIREQGDSQPQHF